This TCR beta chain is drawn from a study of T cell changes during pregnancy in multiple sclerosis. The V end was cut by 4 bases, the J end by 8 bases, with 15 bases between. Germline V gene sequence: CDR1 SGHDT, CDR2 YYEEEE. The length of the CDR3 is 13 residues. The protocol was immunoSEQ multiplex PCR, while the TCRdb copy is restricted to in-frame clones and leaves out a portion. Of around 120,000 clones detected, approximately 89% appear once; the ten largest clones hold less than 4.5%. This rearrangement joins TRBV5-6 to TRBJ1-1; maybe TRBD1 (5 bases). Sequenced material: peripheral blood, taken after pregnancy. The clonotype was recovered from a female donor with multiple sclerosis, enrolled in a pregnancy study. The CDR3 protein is CASSGMTDMEAFF. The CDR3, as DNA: TGTGCCAGCAGCGGAATGACAGATATGGAAGCTTTCTTT.